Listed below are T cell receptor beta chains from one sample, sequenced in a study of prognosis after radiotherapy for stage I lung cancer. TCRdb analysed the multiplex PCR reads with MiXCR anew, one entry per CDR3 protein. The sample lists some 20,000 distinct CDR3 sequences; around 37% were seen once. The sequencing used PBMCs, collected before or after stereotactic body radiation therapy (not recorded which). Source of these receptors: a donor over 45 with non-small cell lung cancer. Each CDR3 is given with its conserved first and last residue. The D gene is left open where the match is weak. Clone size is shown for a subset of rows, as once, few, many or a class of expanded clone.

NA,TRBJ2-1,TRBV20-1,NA,TGCAGTGCGACCACATGGAGGTCCTACAATGAGCAGTTCTTC,CSATTWRSYNEQFF
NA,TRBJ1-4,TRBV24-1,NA,TGTGCCACCAGTGACAACCCCGGAGGGGGTCCCAATGAAAAACTGTTTTTT,CATSDNPGGGPNEKLFF
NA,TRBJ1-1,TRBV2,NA,TGTGCCAGCAGTGAGGAAGGGAATATGAACACTGAAGCTTTCTTT,CASSEEGNMNTEAFF
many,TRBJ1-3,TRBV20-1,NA,TGCAGTGCTAGACCCCCGATCTCTGGAAACACCATATATTTT,CSARPPISGNTIYF
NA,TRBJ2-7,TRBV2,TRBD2,TGTGCCAGCAGCTTACAATCGGGGGGCTCCTACGAGCAGTACTTC,CASSLQSGGSYEQYF
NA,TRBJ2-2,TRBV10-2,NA,TGCGCCAGCAGTGAGTCGGGGCTAGCCTTACCGAACACCGGGGAGCTGTTTTTT,CASSESGLALPNTGELFF
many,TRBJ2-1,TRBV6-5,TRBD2,TGTGCCAGCAGTTACTCCCCCCCATTACGGGCGGGAGCTCACAATGAGCAGTTCTTC,CASSYSPPLRAGAHNEQFF
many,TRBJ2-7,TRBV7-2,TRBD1,TGTGCCAGCAGCTCTAGGACAGGGCCCTACGAGCAGTACTTC,CASSSRTGPYEQYF
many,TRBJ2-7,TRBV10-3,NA,TGTGCCATCAGTGCGGGCAGGGTCCCGTACGAGCAGTACTTC,CAISAGRVPYEQYF
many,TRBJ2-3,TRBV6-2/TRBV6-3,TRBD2,TGTGCCAGCCTTACTTTAGCGGGAGGTCGGACAGATACGCAGTATTTT,CASLTLAGGRTDTQYF
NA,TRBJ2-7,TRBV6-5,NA,TGTGCCAGCAGTTCCTGGACAAGTCACTACGAGCAGTACTTC,CASSSWTSHYEQYF
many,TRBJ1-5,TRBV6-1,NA,TGTGCCAGCAGTGGAACTTATAGCAATCAGCCCCAGCATTTT,CASSGTYSNQPQHF
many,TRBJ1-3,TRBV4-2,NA,TGTGCCAGCAGCCAAGACACGCTCCGCGGCGGGGGGGGGGCAAACACCATATATTTT,CASSQDTLRGGGGANTIYF
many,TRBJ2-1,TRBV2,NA,TGTGCCAGCAGTGAATCGGGACATGAGCAGTTCTTC,CASSESGHEQFF
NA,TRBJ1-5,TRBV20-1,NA,TGCAGTGCTAGAGGACAGTTCAATCAGCCCCAGCATTTT,CSARGQFNQPQHF
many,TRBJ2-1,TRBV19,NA,TGTGCCAGTAGTCCTAGCGGAGGGGGGAGCGAGCAGTTCTTC,CASSPSGGGSEQFF
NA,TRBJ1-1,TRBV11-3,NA,TGTGCCAGCAGTGAAGGTGGGGGGCGCGGACCTGAAGCTTTCTTT,CASSEGGGRGPEAFF
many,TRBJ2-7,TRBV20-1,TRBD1,TGCAGTGCCGACGCGACAGGGGCGGGAGAGCAGTACTTC,CSADATGAGEQYF
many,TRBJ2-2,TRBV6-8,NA,TGTGCCAGCAGTTCCCCTGGGACCGGGGAGCTGTTTTTT,CASSSPGTGELFF
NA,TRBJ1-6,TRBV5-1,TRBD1,TGCGCCAGCAATGACAGGGCTGATTCACCCCTCCACTTT,CASNDRADSPLHF
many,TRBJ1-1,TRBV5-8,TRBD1,TGTGCCAGCAGTATTAGGGGGCTTGGCACTGAAGCTTTCTTT,CASSIRGLGTEAFF
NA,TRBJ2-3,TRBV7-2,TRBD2,TGTGCCAGGAGATTAGTTGGACTAGGTGGCACAGATACGCAGTATTTT,CARRLVGLGGTDTQYF
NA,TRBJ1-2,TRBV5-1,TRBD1,TGCGCCAGCAGCGCAACAGGGGAGGGACTCTATGGCTACACCTTC,CASSATGEGLYGYTF
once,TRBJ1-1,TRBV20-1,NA,TGCAGGATTGAACCACACCCCGGGGTACCGAACACTGAAGCTTTCTTT,CRIEPHPGVPNTEAFF
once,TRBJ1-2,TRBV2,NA,TGTGCCAGCAGTCTGACATGGAACGGGTACTATGGCTACACCTTC,CASSLTWNGYYGYTF